One sample yielded the 29 T cell receptor beta chains listed below, sequenced in a study of beta chain features in type 1 diabetes. Reverse transcribing all isolated RNA meant expressed TCRB transcripts were sequenced. Here immunoSEQ multiplex PCR was the method, and the copy in TCRdb shows in-frame clones only, minus some. The sample holds 390,000 or so clones; around 13% are singletons and the top ten take approximately 0.035%. The sequencing sample was made of naive CD4+ T cells from blood. The receptors originated from a man aged 25-45 years in good health.

The gene calls are TRBV2 and TRBJ2-7, with D maybe TRBD1 (5 bases). There are 13 residues in the CDR3. The germline V gene encodes CDR1 SNHLY and CDR2 FYNNEI. The germline V and J ends were trimmed by 10 bases and 0 bases, with 13 bases remaining between them. The CDR3, as DNA: TGTGCCATCCAGGGTCTAGTCTCCTACGAGCAGTACGTC. The encoded protein is CAIQGLVSYEQYV.

The chain links TRBV6-6 to TRBJ2-7; no reliable D call. Germline-derived CDR1 and CDR2 are MNHNY and SVGAGI (reference sequence). V lost 8 bases and J 2 bases, leaving 10 bases between the germline ends. The CDR3 has 12 residues. The CDR3 DNA reads TGTGCCAGCCAAGAAGGCCCCTACGAGCAGTACTTC. Translating it yields CASQEGPYEQYF.

In this sample, this clone turned up a few times. V usage is TRBV7-2 and J usage is TRBJ2-1; D not resolved. CDR3 size: 13 residues. Trimming removed 4 bases from V and 5 bases from J, with 9 bases in between. From germline, CDR1 is SGHTA and CDR2 FQGNSA. CDR3 protein: CASSSNRDNEQFF. The CDR3 DNA follows: TGTGCCAGCAGCTCGAACCGGGACAATGAGCAGTTCTTC.

The chain couples TRBV5-1 to TRBJ2-5, with 8 bases matching TRBD1. Germline loops: CDR1 SGHRS, CDR2 YFSETQ. The ends lost 5 bases at V and 5 bases at J; junction bases unmatched: 11. The CDR3 runs to 15 residues. The DNA for the CDR3 is TGCGCCAGCAGGGAGTACAGGGGGTCCGGGGAGACCCAGTACTTC. Protein product: CASREYRGSGETQYF.

This clone has just a few counts. This rearrangement joins TRBV7-2 to TRBJ2-3; D is ambiguous. This CDR3 is 13 amino acids long. V was trimmed by 5 bases and J by 6 bases, leaving 12 bases between them. Germline assignment: CDR1 SGHTA and CDR2 FQGNSA. This CDR3 reads CASSPGPVDTQYF. In DNA form, the CDR3 reads TGTGCCAGCAGCCCCGGGCCCGTGGATACGCAGTATTTT.

This chain connects TRBV14 to TRBJ1-3; weak D call: TRBD1 (5 bases). Germline V gene data show CDR1 as SGHDN and CDR2 as FVKESK. The CDR3 loop spans 16 amino acids. Trimming pared 4 bases from V and 0 bases from J, leaving 13 bases between. The CDR3 sequence: CASSRIGDFSGNTIYF. The CDR3 DNA sequence: TGTGCCAGCAGCCGCATAGGGGACTTCTCTGGAAACACCATATATTTT.

This clone was observed a handful of times. V and J are TRBV4-3 and TRBJ1-2; no firm D call. Looked up from germline, CDR1 is LGHNA and CDR2 is YSLEER. This CDR3 has 15 residues. V dropped 0 bases and J dropped 1 base, with 9 bases sitting between them. Here the CDR3 DNA reads TGCGCCAGCAGCCAAGAGGAAGGCATTAACTATGGCTACACCTTC. Translated: CASSQEEGINYGYTF.

This clone occurred a few times. CDR3 residues: CASSPRGQGAYEQYF. DNA for the CDR3: TGTGCCAGCTCACCCCGTGGACAGGGTGCGTACGAGCAGTACTTC. The chain links TRBV18 to TRBJ2-7; 8 bases align to TRBD1. CDR1 is KGHSH and CDR2 is LQKENI in the germline V gene. The CDR3 totals 15 residues. The trim removed 3 bases at V and 4 bases at J, leaving 8 bases unmatched.

V gene TRBV29-1 combines with J gene TRBJ2-3, with 9 bases aligning to TRBD2. V shed 5 bases and J 6 bases; nucleotides not matched to a gene: 6. Germline CDR1 is SQVTM and CDR2 is ANQGSEA. The CDR3 is made up of 13 amino acids. Written as DNA, the CDR3 is TGCAGCGTTTCTAGCGGGGTCGCCGATACGCAGTATTTT. Residues: CSVSSGVADTQYF.

The V call is TRBV29-1, the J call TRBJ2-3; TRBD1 matches 9 bases. Germline CDR1 SQVTM, CDR2 ANQGSEA. V was pared by 6 bases and J by 5 bases, with 9 bases of the junction left unmatched. This CDR3 contains 14 residues. The CDR3 region has the DNA TGCAGCGTAGGACAGGGGTGGGCCGGAGATACGCAGTATTTT. Protein: CSVGQGWAGDTQYF.

This clone was observed a handful of times. This rearrangement joins TRBV6-1 to TRBJ2-7, with no clear D. V was trimmed by 4 bases and J by 3 bases, leaving 10 bases between them. CDR1 and CDR2 (germline): MNHNS, SASEGT. The length of the CDR3 is 13 residues. The CDR3, as DNA: TGTGCCAGCAGTGTGGCGATATACTACGAGCAGTACGTC. This gives the protein CASSVAIYYEQYV.

This clone was seen just once. V gene TRBV7-8 combines with J gene TRBJ1-1; tentatively, D is TRBD1 (5 bases). The CDR3 runs 15 residues. Germline values: CDR1 SGHVS, CDR2 FQNEAQ. Trimming took 0 bases from V and 5 from J, leaving 13 bases between them. CDR3 coding DNA: TGTGCCAGCAGCTTAGCCCGCCGGGGCAATACTGAAGCTTTCTTT. Protein sequence: CASSLARRGNTEAFF.

This clone was counted only a few times. The gene calls are TRBV9 and TRBJ2-1, with TRBD2 as a possible D gene (6 bases). The V end lost 0 bases, the J end lost 1 base, and 8 bases lay between the germline ends. The CDR3 covers 15 residues. Germline CDR1 SGDLS, CDR2 YYNGEE. CDR3 in DNA: TGTGCCAGCAGCGTAGATCTAGCGTCCTACAATGAGCAGTTCTTC. Translation gives CASSVDLASYNEQFF.

The table lists this clone with a few counts. The chain employs TRBV18 and TRBJ2-2; 9 nucleotides agree with TRBD2. Germline CDR1 is KGHSH and CDR2 is LQKENI. This CDR3 comprises 15 residues. V gave up 3 bases and J gave up 2 bases; unmatched junction bases: 1. CDR3 loop: CASSPSGSNTGELFF. The CDR3 DNA reads as TGTGCCAGCTCACCTAGCGGGAGTAACACCGGGGAGCTGTTTTTT.

The CDR3 protein is CASGYGSDYNEQFF. As DNA, the CDR3 is TGTGCCAGCGGTTATGGCAGCGACTACAATGAGCAGTTCTTC. V and J are TRBV9 and TRBJ2-1; no firm D call. The CDR3 sequence is 14 residues long. Germline CDR1 reads SGDLS; CDR2 reads YYNGEE. Trimming removed 7 bases at V and 3 bases at J, with 14 bases between.

This clone was seen a few times. The rearrangement joins TRBV11-3 to TRBJ2-5, with TRBD2 matching 7 bases. After removal of 5 bases from V and 5 bases from J, the junction contained 5 bases not matched to a gene. CDR1 is SGHNT, CDR2 YENEEA, per germline. CDR3 length: 13 amino acids. The CDR3 region has the DNA TGTGCCAGCAGCCCCGGGGGGTTGGAGACCCAGTACTTC. It is translated as CASSPGGLETQYF.

The chain carries TRBV10-3 and TRBJ2-5, with 8 bases matching TRBD1. The CDR3 sequence is 16 residues long. V lost 2 bases, J lost 4 bases, and 9 bases stayed unmatched. Germline V gene sequence: CDR1 ENHRY, CDR2 SYGVKD. The CDR3 sequence is CAISEPNRGNGETQYF. DNA for the CDR3: TGTGCCATCAGTGAGCCCAACAGGGGGAACGGAGAGACCCAGTACTTC.

This chain links TRBV9 with TRBJ2-3; tentatively, D is TRBD1 (5 bases). Trimming cost V 0 bases and J 5 bases, with 10 bases left between them. CDR1 and CDR2 from the germline V gene are SGDLS and YYNGEE. This CDR3 is built from 14 residues. The CDR3 sequence: CASSVDRIEDTQYF. The CDR3 DNA follows: TGTGCCAGCAGCGTAGACAGGATCGAAGATACGCAGTATTTT.

This chain links TRBV7-8 with TRBJ2-6; D is undetermined. V lost 1 base to trimming and J lost 0 bases, with 4 bases between them. Germline CDR1 and CDR2: SGHVS and FQNEAQ. CDR3 length equals 15 residues. CDR3 sequence reads: CASSLEISGANVLTF. CDR3 DNA: TGTGCCAGCAGCTTAGAGATCTCTGGGGCCAACGTCCTGACTTTC.

In this sample, this clone turned up a few times. The chain joins TRBV29-1 to TRBJ1-5; perhaps TRBD1 as D (5 bases). Germline CDR1 and CDR2: SQVTM and ANQGSEA. V lost 5 bases and J lost 8, with 13 bases in between. The CDR3 runs to 12 residues. The DNA for the CDR3 is TGCAGCGTTCGACAGTCCTCGGAGCCCCAGCATTTT. Protein: CSVRQSSEPQHF.

The rearrangement links TRBV6-6 to TRBJ2-4; TRBD1 agrees at 7 bases. The germline V gene has CDR1 MNHNY and CDR2 SVGAGI (reference sequence). The CDR3 runs 14 residues. The CDR3 loop reads CASSLTGAKNIQYF. In DNA form, the CDR3 reads TGTGCAAGTTCCCTAACAGGGGCAAAAAACATTCAGTACTTC.

This chain connects TRBV10-3 to TRBJ2-1; D may correspond to TRBD1 or TRBD2 (5 bases each). The CDR3 loop spans 11 amino acids. CDR1 ENHRY and CDR2 SYGVKD come from the germline V gene. Trimming left V 3 bases short and J 14 bases short, with 11 bases between. The CDR3 nucleotides read TGTGCCATCAGTGATGGGGGTATGGAGTTCTTC. The encoded protein is CAISDGGMEFF.

CDR3 DNA: TGCAGCGTTCGACAGGGGGCTCAGCCCCAGCATTTT. It specifies CSVRQGAQPQHF. The J gene is TRBJ1-5, the V gene TRBV29-1; 10 nucleotides align to TRBD1. V lost 5 bases to trimming and J lost 6 bases; unmatched junction nucleotides: 1. From germline, CDR1 is SQVTM and CDR2 ANQGSEA. The CDR3 is made up of 12 amino acids.

This rearrangement joins TRBV18 to TRBJ2-7; the D gene is possibly TRBD1 (5 bases). The germline V and J ends were trimmed by 6 bases and 7 bases, with 13 bases remaining between them. There are 12 residues in the CDR3. CDR1 and CDR2 (germline): KGHSH, LQKENI. The DNA for the CDR3 is TGTGCCAGCTCGGCCCGAGCAGGGGAGCAGTACGTC. Protein: CASSARAGEQYV.

This clone was seen only a few times. The chain uses TRBV7-2 and TRBJ2-5, with 11 nucleotides matching TRBD2. The CDR3 runs to 15 residues. Germline CDR1 reads SGHTA; CDR2 reads FQGNSA. J was trimmed by 5 bases and V by 2 bases; bases with no gene match: 4. CDR3 DNA sequence: TGTGCCAGCAGCTTAAGGCTAGCGGGAGGCGAGACCCAGTACTTC. Its translation is CASSLRLAGGETQYF.

The sample holds a few counts of this clone. J is TRBJ1-2 and V is TRBV19; D uncertain. Germline-derived CDR1 and CDR2 are LNHDA and SQIVND (reference sequence). V shed 5 bases and J shed 6 bases, with 13 bases lying between them. CDR3 length: 13 residues. CDR3 amino acids: CASSAGERNGYTF. In DNA, the CDR3 is TGTGCCAGTAGTGCGGGAGAGAGAAATGGCTACACCTTC. Together with reference TRBV19 and TRBJ1-2, the CDR3 gives the full variable domain: DGGITQSPKYLFRKEGQNVTLSCEQNLNHDAMYWYRQDPGQGLRLIYYSQIVNDFQKGDIAEGYSVSREKKESFPLTVTSAQKNPTAFYLCASSAGERNGYTFGSGTRLTVV.

Details on this clone: A read error may be the cause here, since a much bigger clone is one base away. The chain recombines TRBV9 with TRBJ2-3; D is undetermined. V dropped 4 bases and J dropped 2 bases, with 2 bases sitting between them. Germline CDR1 SGDLS, CDR2 YYNGEE. This CDR3 has 11 amino acids. CDR3 residues: CASSFTDTQYF. Written as DNA, the CDR3 is TGTGCCAGCAGCTTCACAGATACGCAGTATTTT.

This clone has more than one count but fewer than ten. The chain couples TRBV4-3 to TRBJ2-1; 11 nucleotides agree with TRBD2. With V trimmed by 4 bases and J by 5 bases, 4 bases remained unmatched. The CDR3 length is 15 residues. Germline CDR1 and CDR2: LGHNA and YSLEER. The CDR3 protein is CASSPASGRHNEQFF. The CDR3 DNA follows: TGCGCCAGCAGCCCCGCTAGCGGGAGGCACAATGAGCAGTTCTTC.

This clone has a handful of counts. The chain links TRBV10-3 to TRBJ1-3; D is perhaps TRBD1 (6 bases). CDR1 ENHRY and CDR2 SYGVKD come from the germline V gene. V was pared by 6 bases and J by 4 bases, with 10 bases between. The CDR3 covers 13 residues. In DNA, the CDR3 is TGTGCCATCAGAGCGGACAGCGGAAACACCATATATTTT. Encoded protein: CAIRADSGNTIYF.